The sequence of this T cell receptor (beta chain) was determined in a study of T-cell memory formation after mild COVID-19. In the study overall: TCR clusters mostly belonged to single donors.

Constant-segment-primed 5'RACE gave TCR alpha and TCR beta cDNA libraries with sample barcodes and UMIs. TCRdb used MiXCR to reprocess the 5' RACE reads, holding one entry per CDR3 protein. The top ten hold 23% of the sample, which has 250,000 to 300,000 distinct CDR3 sequences, more than 15% seen once. Broader study findings: Most CD4+ clones that shrank were in CM and EM, while CD8+ ones turned up in EMRA. The study detected some responding clones in pre-infection memory, suggesting cross-reactive memory joined.

V gave up 6 bases and J gave up 4 bases, with 13 bases separating them. The CDR3 contains 13 residues. The V gene's germline CDR1 is SGHKS and CDR2 YYEKEE (reference sequence). This clonotype was observed at least ten times. Its specificity is not known. The chain uses TRBV5-5 and TRBJ2-5; no clear D gene. The receptor comes from a young man who had mild COVID-19 (a few samples of this study predate the infection). Cell type and time point are not known. Sequenced: PBMCs or a T cell subset sorted from them (not recorded which). CDR3 DNA: TGTGCCAGCATCATGAGTCCGAGAGAGACCCAGTACTTC. The encoded protein is CASIMSPRETQYF.